The subject of this entry is one TCR beta chain. As yet, its antigen is unknown. TCRdb's table, derived via immunoSEQ multiplex PCR, lists solely in-frame clones and lacks some. The repertoire consists of about 110,000 clones, with about 94% occurring once and the leading ten covering about 0.7%. This specimen belongs to a study of cytomegalovirus exposure and HLA in healthy donors. Background on the study: Later, an analysis reported that the approximately 120 validation repertoires had used the same platform as the roughly 700 first-cohort repertoires. Study-wide findings and caveats: Three chains linked to CMV were shown in vitro to be specific for CMV antigens. In the approximately 120 validation repertoires, a later analysis found that first-cohort TCR clusters tended to co-occur.

Germline V gene lookup returns CDR1 SGHRS and CDR2 YFSETQ. This CDR3 is 16 amino acids long. The J segment lost 6 bases and the V segment lost 5 bases, leaving 11 bases of the junction unmatched. The sample taken for sequencing was PBMCs. V gene TRBV5-1 combines with J gene TRBJ1-1; 12 nucleotides line up with TRBD1. This receptor was obtained from a woman aged 18-35 years in good health and CMV-seronegative. CDR3 sequence reads: CASRTNRDRGRAEAFF. CDR3 bases: TGCGCCAGCAGAACGAACCGGGACAGGGGGCGTGCTGAAGCTTTCTTT. Drawing the rest from reference TRBV5-1 and TRBJ1-1, the complete variable domain is KAGVTQTPRYLIKTRGQQVTLSCSPISGHRSVSWYQQTPGQGLQFLFEYFSETQRNKGNFPGRFSGRQFSNSRSEMNVSTLELGDSALYLCASRTNRDRGRAEAFFGQGTRLTVV.